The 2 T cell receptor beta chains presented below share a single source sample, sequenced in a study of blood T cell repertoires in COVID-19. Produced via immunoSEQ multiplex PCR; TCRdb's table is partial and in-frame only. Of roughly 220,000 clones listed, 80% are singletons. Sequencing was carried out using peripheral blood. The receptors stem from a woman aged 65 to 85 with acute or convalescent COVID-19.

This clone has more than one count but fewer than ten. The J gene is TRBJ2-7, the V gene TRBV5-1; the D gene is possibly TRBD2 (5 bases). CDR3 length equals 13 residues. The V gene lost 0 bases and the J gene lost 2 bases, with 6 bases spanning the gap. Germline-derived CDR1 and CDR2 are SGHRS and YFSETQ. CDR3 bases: TGCGCCAGCAGCTTGGTCGGGACCTACGAGCAGTACTTC. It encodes CASSLVGTYEQYF. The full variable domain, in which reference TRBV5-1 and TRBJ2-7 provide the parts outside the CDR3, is KAGVTQTPRYLIKTRGQQVTLSCSPISGHRSVSWYQQTPGQGLQFLFEYFSETQRNKGNFPGRFSGRQFSNSRSEMNVSTLELGDSALYLCASSLVGTYEQYFGPGTRLTVT.

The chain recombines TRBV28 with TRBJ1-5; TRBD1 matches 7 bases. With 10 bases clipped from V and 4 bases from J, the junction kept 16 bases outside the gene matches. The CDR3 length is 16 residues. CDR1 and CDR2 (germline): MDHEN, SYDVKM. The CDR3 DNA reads TGTGCCACCACAACGCTGCCGGGACAGATAAATCAGCCCCAGCATTTT. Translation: CATTTLPGQINQPQHF.